This T cell receptor beta chain was profiled in a study of control samples from healthy donors and cancer patients (TCRdb year 2020). The germline V gene sets CDR1 to SGHTA and CDR2 to FQGTGA. V lost 5 bases and J lost 2 bases, and the count of bases not matched to a germline gene is 3. The CDR3 runs 15 residues from the cysteine to the phenylalanine. CDR3 DNA only is kept here, 45 bases in frame from base 1. Concerning this clone itself: There is no known antigen for this receptor. No much larger clonotype is one base removed from it; base qualities were not supplied.

The library was prepared using the immunoSEQ multiplex PCR assay. TCRdb provides this immuneACCESS table in a form limited to in-frame rearrangements. Some clones are lacking; in checked studies, under half of them reflect an unresolved V gene, and why the rest are absent is not known. The sample has tens of thousands of clones on record, approximately 92% of them singletons. About 1.7% of the sample goes to the ten largest clones. The receptor chain draws on TRBV7-3 and TRBJ1-6, with 7 bases matching TRBD1. This TCR derives from a man between 35 and 55 years old with colorectal cancer. The sample comprised PBMCs. The encoded CDR3 is CASSPGQAYNSPLHF. In nucleotides, the sequence is TGTGCCAGCAGCCCTGGACAGGCCTATAATTCACCCCTCCACTTT.